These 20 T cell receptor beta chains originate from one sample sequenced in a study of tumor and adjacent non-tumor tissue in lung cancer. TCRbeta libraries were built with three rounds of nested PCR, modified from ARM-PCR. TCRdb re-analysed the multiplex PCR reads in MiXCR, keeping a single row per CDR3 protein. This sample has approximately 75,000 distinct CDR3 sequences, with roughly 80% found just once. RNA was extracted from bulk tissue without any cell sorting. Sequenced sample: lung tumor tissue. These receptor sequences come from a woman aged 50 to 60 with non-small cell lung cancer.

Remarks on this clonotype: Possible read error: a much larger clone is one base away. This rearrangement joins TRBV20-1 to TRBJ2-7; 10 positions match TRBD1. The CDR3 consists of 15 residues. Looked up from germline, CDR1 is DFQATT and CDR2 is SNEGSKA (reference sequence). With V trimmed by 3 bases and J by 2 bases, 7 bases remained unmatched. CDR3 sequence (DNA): TGCAGTGCTAGGAGGACAGGGGGGATAACCTACGAGCAGTACTTC. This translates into CSARRTGGITYEQYF.

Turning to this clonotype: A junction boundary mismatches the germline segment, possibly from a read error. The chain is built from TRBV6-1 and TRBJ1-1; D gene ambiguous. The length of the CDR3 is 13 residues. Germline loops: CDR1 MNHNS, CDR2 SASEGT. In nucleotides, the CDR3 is TGTGTCAGCAGTGAAGGAAAGTACACTGAAGCTTTCTTT. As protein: CVSSEGKYTEAFF.

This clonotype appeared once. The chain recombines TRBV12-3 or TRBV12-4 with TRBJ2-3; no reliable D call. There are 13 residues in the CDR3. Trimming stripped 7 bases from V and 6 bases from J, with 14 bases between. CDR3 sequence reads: CASNLIRQDTQYF. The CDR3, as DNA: TGTGCCAGCAACTTAATCAGGCAGGATACGCAGTATTTT.

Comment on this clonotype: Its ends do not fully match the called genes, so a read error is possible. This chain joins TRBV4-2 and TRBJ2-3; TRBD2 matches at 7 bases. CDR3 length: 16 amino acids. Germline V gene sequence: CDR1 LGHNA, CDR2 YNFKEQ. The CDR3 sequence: CTSSRWTRVDTDTQYF. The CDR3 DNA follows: TGTACCAGCAGCCGATGGACTAGGGTCGACACAGATACGCAGTATTTT.

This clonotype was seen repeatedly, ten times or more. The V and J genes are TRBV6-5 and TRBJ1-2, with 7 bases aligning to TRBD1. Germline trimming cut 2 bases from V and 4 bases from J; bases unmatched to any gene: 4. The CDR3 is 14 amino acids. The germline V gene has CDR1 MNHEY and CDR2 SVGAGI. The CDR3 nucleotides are TGTGCCAGCAGTTACCAGAGACAGGGCTATGGCTACACCTTC. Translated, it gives CASSYQRQGYGYTF.

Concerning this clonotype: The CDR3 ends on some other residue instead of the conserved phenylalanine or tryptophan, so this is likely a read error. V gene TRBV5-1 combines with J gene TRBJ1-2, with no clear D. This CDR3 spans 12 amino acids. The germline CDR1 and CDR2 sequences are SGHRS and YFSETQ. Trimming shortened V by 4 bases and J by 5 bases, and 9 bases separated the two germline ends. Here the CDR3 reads CASSQAMYGYTL. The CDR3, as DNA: TGCGCCAGCAGCCAGGCGATGTATGGCTACACCTTA.

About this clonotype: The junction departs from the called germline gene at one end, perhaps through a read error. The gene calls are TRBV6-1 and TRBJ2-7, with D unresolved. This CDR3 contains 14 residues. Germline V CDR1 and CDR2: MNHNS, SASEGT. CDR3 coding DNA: TGTGCCAGCGAAGCCCAGGAGAGTTCCTACGTGCAGTACTTC. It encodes CASEAQESSYVQYF.

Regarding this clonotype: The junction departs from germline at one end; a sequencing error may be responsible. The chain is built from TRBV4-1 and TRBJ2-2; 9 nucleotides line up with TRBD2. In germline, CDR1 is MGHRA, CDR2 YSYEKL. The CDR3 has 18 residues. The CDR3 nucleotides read TGCGTCAGCAGCCAAATGAGATCTAGCGGGATATTTGCCGGGAAGCTGTTTTTT. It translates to CVSSQMRSSGIFAGKLFF.

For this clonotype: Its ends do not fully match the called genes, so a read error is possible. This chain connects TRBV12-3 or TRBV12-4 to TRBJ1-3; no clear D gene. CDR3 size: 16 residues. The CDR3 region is CTSSFASLISGNTIYF. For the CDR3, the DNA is TGTACCAGCAGTTTCGCTAGTCTTATATCTGGAAACACCATATATTTT.

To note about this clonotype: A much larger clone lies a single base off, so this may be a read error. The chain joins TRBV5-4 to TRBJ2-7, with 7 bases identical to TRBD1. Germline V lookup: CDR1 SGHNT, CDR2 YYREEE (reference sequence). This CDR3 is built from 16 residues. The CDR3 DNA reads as TGTGCCGGCAGCTTGGCCGCCTCTGACAGGGCCTACGAGCAGTACTTC. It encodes CAGSLAASDRAYEQYF.

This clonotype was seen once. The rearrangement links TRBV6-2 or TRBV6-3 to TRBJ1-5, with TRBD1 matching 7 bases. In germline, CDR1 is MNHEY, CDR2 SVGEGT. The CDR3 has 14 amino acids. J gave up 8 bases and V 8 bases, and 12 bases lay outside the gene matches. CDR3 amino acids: CASQDPGQKEPQHF. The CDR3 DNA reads TGTGCCAGCCAGGATCCGGGACAGAAGGAGCCCCAGCATTTT.

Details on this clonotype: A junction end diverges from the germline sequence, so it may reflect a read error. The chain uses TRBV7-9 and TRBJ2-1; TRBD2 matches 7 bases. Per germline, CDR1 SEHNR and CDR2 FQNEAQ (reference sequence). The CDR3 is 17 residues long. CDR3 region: CASSHTVGGPSSNEQFF. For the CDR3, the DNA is TGTGCCAGCAGTCATACGGTGGGAGGGCCCTCATCAAATGAGCAATTCTTC.

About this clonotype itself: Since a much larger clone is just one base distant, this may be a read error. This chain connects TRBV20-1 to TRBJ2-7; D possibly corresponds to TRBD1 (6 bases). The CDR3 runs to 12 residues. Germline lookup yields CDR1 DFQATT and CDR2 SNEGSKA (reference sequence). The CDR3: CSAPGQSYERYF. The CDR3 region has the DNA TGCAGTGCGCCCGGACAGTCCTACGAGCGGTACTTC.

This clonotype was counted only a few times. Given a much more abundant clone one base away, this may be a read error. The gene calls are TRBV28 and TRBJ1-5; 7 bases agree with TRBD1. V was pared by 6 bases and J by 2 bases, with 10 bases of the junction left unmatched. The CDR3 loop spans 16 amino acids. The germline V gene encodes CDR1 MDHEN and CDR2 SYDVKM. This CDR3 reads CASRTDRDFGNQPQHF. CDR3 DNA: TGTGCCAGCAGGACTGACAGGGACTTTGGCAATCAGCCCCAGCATTTT.

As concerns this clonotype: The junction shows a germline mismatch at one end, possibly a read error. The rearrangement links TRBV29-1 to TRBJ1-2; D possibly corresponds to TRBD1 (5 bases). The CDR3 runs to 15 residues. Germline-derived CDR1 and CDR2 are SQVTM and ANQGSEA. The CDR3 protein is CSVGALSGAVYGYTF. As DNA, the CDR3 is TGCAGCGTTGGAGCTTTGAGTGGGGCGGTCTATGGTTACACCTTC.

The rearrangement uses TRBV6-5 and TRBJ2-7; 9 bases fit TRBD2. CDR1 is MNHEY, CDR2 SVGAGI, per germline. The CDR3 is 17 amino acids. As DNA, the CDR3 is TGTACAAGCAGTGTCCCGGGACTAGCAGGGACCACCTACGAGCAGTACTTC. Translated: CTSSVPGLAGTTYEQYF.

The CDR3 DNA follows: TGTGCCAACAGCCGTTCGTGGGGAGGGTCCTACGAGCAGTACTTC. As protein: CANSRSWGGSYEQYF. V usage is TRBV12-3 or TRBV12-4 and J usage is TRBJ2-7; 7 positions agree with TRBD2. The CDR3 totals 15 residues. J gave up 1 base and V 10 bases, and 13 bases lay outside the gene matches.

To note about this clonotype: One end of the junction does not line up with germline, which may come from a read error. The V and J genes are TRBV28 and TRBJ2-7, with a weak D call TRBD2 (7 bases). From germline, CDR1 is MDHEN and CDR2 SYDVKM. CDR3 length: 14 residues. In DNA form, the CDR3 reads TGTGCCATCAGTTTGTCGGGGGGCGGACACGAACAGTACTTC. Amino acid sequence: CAISLSGGGHEQYF.

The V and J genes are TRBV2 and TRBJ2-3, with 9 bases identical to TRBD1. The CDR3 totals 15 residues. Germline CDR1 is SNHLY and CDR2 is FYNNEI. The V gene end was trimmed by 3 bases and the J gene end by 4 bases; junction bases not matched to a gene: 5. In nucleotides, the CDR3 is TGTGCCAGCAGTGATGAACAGGGGGCCTCAGATACGCAGTATTTT. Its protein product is CASSDEQGASDTQYF.

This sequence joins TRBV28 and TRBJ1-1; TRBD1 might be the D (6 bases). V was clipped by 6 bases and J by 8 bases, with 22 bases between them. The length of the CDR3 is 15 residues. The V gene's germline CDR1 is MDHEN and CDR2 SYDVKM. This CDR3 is CASRVAGGVEGEAFF. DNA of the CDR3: TGTGCCAGCAGGGTCGCGGGGGGCGTAGAGGGCGAAGCTTTCTTT.